This TCR beta chain was sequenced in a study of blood T cell repertoires in COVID-19. On the study more broadly: Italy, Spain and the United States were the sources of the convalescent and acute COVID-19 samples.

Sequenced by immunoSEQ multiplex PCR; TCRdb stores in-frame clones only, minus some. The repertoire holds some 50,000 clones, with approximately 80% as singletons. The germline V gene has CDR1 SGHNT and CDR2 YENEEA. Unmatched junction bases numbered 8, after V lost 2 bases and J lost 2 bases. This CDR3 region has 16 residues. This clonotype was sampled from a man aged 50 to 59 with acute or convalescent COVID-19. The chain combines TRBV11-3 with TRBJ2-7; 8 bases agree with TRBD1. Sequencing used peripheral blood. The CDR3 DNA is TGTGCCAGCAGCTTACCCGGACAGGGTATACCCTACGAGCAGTACTTC. Amino acids: CASSLPGQGIPYEQYF.